What follows are 7 T cell receptor beta chains derived from one specimen sequenced in a study of cytomegalovirus exposure and HLA in healthy donors. Researchers ran the PCR with 60 Vbeta and 13 Jbeta primers. Produced via immunoSEQ multiplex PCR; TCRdb's table is partial and in-frame only. Here the sample spans about 180,000 clones, 77% being singletons. Sequencing was carried out using PBMCs. These TCRs come from a young man in good health and CMV-seronegative.

This rearrangement joins TRBV25-1 to TRBJ2-5; 8 bases align to TRBD1. Germline V gene sequence: CDR1 MGHDK, CDR2 SYGVNS. The CDR3 extends over 14 amino acids. V shed 5 bases and J 6 bases; nucleotides not matched to a gene: 8. The CDR3 spells CASSQAGGGKTQYF. DNA of the CDR3: TGTGCCAGCAGTCAGGCAGGGGGCGGTAAGACCCAGTACTTC.

This chain joins TRBV4-3 and TRBJ2-2; 9 nucleotides align to TRBD2. The V gene end was trimmed by 0 bases and the J gene end by 4 bases; junction bases not matched to a gene: 6. The CDR3 is 17 amino acids. Germline V lookup: CDR1 LGHNA, CDR2 YSLEER. The CDR3 sequence: CASSQEAPSGVTGELFF. The DNA of the CDR3 is TGCGCCAGCAGCCAAGAGGCTCCTAGCGGGGTCACCGGGGAGCTGTTTTTT.

Here the CDR3 DNA reads TGCGCCAGCAGCCTCACCTACAGGAGCAATCAGCCCCAGCATTTT. It specifies CASSLTYRSNQPQHF. The J gene is TRBJ1-5, the V gene TRBV4-3, with a tentative D call TRBD1 (5 bases). Trimming pared 4 bases from V and 1 base from J, leaving 11 bases between. Germline-derived CDR1 and CDR2 are LGHNA and YSLEER. This CDR3 is 15 amino acids long.

V usage is TRBV7-2 and J usage is TRBJ2-1; tentatively, D is TRBD2 (5 bases). CDR3 length: 13 residues. V lost 8 bases to trimming and J lost 6 bases, with 14 bases between them. The germline V gene encodes CDR1 SGHTA and CDR2 FQGNSA. CDR3 loop: CASGETRSNEQFF. In nucleotides, the CDR3 is TGTGCCAGCGGGGAAACTAGGAGCAATGAGCAGTTCTTC.

The rearrangement links TRBV19 to TRBJ2-6; D is ambiguous. V was cut by 5 bases and J by 0 bases, with 8 bases left in between. The germline V gene encodes CDR1 LNHDA and CDR2 SQIVND (reference sequence). CDR3 length equals 15 residues. The CDR3 loop reads CASSGRSSGANVLTF. The DNA of the CDR3 is TGTGCCAGTAGTGGGCGATCCTCTGGGGCCAACGTCCTGACTTTC.

This chain joins TRBV11-2 and TRBJ2-1; TRBD1 agrees at 7 bases. Germline lookup yields CDR1 SGHAT and CDR2 FQNNGV. The length of the CDR3 is 17 residues. V gave up 0 bases and J gave up 6 bases; unmatched junction bases: 11. CDR3 region: CASSLDPVRGSSNEQFF. CDR3 coding DNA: TGTGCCAGCAGCTTAGATCCTGTCAGGGGGTCGAGCAATGAGCAGTTCTTC. Supplemented by reference TRBV11-2 and TRBJ2-1, the full variable domain reads EAGVAQSPRYKIIEKRQSVAFWCNPISGHATLYWYQQILGQGPKLLIQFQNNGVVDDSQLPKDRFSAERLKGVDSTLKIQPAKLEDSAVYLCASSLDPVRGSSNEQFFGPGTRLTVL.

This clone was recorded a few times. J is TRBJ2-3 and V is TRBV5-4, with a weak D call TRBD1 (5 bases). Germline V gives CDR1 SGHNT, CDR2 YYREEE (reference sequence). The CDR3 consists of 14 residues. V lost 7 bases, J lost 2 bases, and 14 bases lay in between. In DNA form, the CDR3 reads TGTGCCAGCTCTACAGGAAAACTCACAGATACGCAGTATTTT. Amino acids: CASSTGKLTDTQYF.